This T cell receptor beta chain was retrieved from a study of OX40 agonist ivuxolimab in advanced cancers. Here immunoSEQ multiplex PCR was the method, and the copy in TCRdb shows in-frame clones only, minus some. Of over 50,000 clones in the sample, about four fifths were seen once. V lost 5 bases and J 5 bases, leaving 13 bases between the germline ends. The germline V gene has CDR1 SGHNT and CDR2 YENEEA. CDR3 size: 13 residues. The V and J genes are TRBV11-3 and TRBJ2-7; D may correspond to TRBD1 or TRBD2 (7 bases each). The sample was CD4+ or CD8+ T cells sorted from blood, taken in a trial of the OX40 agonist ivuxolimab. This clonotype originated in an adult with an advanced solid tumor such as melanoma, head and neck, liver or kidney cancer. This CDR3 reads CASSPGGEDEQYF. CDR3 DNA: TGTGCCAGCAGCCCAGGGGGGGAGGACGAGCAGTACTTC.